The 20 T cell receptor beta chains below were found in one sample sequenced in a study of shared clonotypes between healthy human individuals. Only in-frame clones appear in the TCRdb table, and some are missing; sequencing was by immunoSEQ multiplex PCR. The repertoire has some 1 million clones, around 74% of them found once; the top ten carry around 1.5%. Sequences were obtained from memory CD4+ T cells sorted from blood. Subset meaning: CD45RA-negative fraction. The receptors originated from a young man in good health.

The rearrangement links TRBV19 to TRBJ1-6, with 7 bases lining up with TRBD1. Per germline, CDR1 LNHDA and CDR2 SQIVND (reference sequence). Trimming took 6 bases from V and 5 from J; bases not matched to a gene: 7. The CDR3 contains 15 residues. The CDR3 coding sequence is TGTGCCAGTAGAGTTCAGGGACAGAATAATTCACCCCTCCACTTT. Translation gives CASRVQGQNNSPLHF.

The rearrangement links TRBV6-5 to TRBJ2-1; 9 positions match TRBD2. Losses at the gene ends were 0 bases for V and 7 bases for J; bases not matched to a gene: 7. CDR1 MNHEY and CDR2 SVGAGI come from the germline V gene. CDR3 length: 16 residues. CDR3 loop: CASSYSRSSGRNEQFF. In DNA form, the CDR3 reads TGTGCCAGCAGTTACTCCCGGAGTAGCGGGAGAAATGAGCAGTTCTTC.

CDR3 nucleotide sequence: TGTGCCAGTAGTATAGTTGGGGCCCCCGACAATCAGCCCCAGCATTTT. Its translation is CASSIVGAPDNQPQHF. This chain uses TRBV19 with TRBJ1-5; D is possibly TRBD1 (5 bases). The V end lost 1 base, the J end lost 3 bases, and 13 bases lay between the germline ends. This CDR3 comprises 16 residues. The V gene's germline CDR1 is LNHDA and CDR2 SQIVND (reference sequence).

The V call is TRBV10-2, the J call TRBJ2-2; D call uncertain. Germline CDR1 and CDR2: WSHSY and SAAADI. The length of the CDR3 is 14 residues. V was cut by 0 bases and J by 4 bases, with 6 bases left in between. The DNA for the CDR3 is TGCGCCAGCAGTGAGTCATACGTCACCGGGGAGCTGTTTTTT. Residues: CASSESYVTGELFF.

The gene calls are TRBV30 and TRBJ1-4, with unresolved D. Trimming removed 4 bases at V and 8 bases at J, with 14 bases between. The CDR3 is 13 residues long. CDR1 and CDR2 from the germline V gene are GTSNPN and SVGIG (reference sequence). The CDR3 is CAWIGQKGEKLFF. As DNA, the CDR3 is TGTGCCTGGATCGGCCAAAAGGGAGAAAAACTGTTTTTT. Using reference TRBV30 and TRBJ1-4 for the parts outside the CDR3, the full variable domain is SQTIHQWPATLVQPVGSPLSLECTVEGTSNPNLYWYRQAAGRGLQLLFYSVGIGQISSEVPQNLSASRPQDRQFILSSKKLLLSDSGFYLCAWIGQKGEKLFFGSGTQLSVL.

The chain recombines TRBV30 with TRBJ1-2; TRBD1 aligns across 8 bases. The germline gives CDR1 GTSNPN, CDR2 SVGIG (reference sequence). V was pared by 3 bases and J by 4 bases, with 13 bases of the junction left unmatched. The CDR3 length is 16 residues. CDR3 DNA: TGTGCCTGGAGGTCGGACAGGGATCTTTGGGGCTATGGCTACACCTTC. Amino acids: CAWRSDRDLWGYGYTF.

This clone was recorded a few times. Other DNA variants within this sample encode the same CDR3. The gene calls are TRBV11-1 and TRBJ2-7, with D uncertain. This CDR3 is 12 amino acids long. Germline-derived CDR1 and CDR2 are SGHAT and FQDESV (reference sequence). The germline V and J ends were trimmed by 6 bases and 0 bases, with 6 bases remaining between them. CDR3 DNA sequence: TGTGCCAGCAGTCTGGGCTCCTACGAGCAGTACTTC. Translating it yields CASSLGSYEQYF.

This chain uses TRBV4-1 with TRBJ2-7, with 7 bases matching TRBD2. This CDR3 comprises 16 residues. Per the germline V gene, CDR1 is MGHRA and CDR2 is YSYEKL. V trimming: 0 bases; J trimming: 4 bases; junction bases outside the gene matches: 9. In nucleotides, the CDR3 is TGCGCCAGCAGCCAAGAGCCGGGGGGACTGGGATACGAGCAGTACTTC. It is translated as CASSQEPGGLGYEQYF.

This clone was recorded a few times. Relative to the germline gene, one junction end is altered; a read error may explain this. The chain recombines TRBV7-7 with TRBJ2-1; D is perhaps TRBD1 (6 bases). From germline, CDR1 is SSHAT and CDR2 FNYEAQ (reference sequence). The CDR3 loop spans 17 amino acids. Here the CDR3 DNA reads TGTGCTAGCAGCCCCAAAGATACAGGGCCGGCCTACAATGAGCAGTTCTTC. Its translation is CASSPKDTGPAYNEQFF.

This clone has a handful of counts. This CDR3 is CASSRGQGPNEQFF. In DNA form, the CDR3 reads TGTGCCAGCAGCCGGGGACAGGGCCCCAATGAGCAGTTCTTC. The chain recombines TRBV6-5 with TRBJ2-1; 9 bases are a match to TRBD1. In germline, CDR1 is MNHEY, CDR2 SVGAGI. V was clipped by 6 bases and J by 6 bases; unmatched bases: 6. The CDR3 is 14 amino acids.

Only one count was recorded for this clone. The CDR3 DNA is TGTGCCAGCAGCTTAGATCACGTGAGCACAGATACGCAGTATTTT. Amino acid sequence: CASSLDHVSTDTQYF. This chain links TRBV11-2 with TRBJ2-3, with D unclear. Germline V lookup: CDR1 SGHAT, CDR2 FQNNGV. The CDR3 runs 15 residues. Deletions cut 0 bases from V and 0 bases from J, with 7 bases between.

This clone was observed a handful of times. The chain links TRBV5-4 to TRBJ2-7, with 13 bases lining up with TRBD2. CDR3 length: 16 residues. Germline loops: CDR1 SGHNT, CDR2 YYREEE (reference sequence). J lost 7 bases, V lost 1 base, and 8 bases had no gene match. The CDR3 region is CASSLRTSGRRWEQYF. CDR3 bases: TGTGCCAGCAGCTTGCGGACTAGCGGGAGACGATGGGAGCAGTACTTC.

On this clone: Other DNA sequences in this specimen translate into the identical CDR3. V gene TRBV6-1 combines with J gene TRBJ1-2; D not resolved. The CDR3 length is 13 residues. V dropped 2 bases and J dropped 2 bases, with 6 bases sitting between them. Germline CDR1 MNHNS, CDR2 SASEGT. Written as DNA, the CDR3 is TGTGCCAGCAGTGAACTCGGGAACTATGGCTACACCTTC. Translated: CASSELGNYGYTF.

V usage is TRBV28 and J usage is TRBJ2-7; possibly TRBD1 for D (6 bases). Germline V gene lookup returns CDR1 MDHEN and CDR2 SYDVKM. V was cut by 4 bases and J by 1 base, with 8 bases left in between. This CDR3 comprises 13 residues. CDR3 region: CASSWDISYEQYF. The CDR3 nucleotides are TGTGCCAGCAGTTGGGACATATCCTACGAGCAGTACTTC.

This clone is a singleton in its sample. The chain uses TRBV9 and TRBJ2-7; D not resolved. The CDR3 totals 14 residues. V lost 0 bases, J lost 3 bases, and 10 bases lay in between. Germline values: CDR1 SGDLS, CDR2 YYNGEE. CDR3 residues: CASSVAWGDYEQYF. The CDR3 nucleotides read TGTGCCAGCAGCGTAGCTTGGGGTGACTACGAGCAGTACTTC.

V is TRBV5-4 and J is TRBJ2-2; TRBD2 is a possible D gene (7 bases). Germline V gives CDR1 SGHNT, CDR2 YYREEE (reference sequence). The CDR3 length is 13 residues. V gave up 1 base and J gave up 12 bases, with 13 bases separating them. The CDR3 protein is CASSLRGEGKLFF. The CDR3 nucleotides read TGTGCCAGCAGCTTGAGGGGGGAGGGGAAGCTGTTTTTT. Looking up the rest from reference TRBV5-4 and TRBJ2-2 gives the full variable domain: ETGVTQSPTHLIKTRGQQVTLRCSSQSGHNTVSWYQQALGQGPQFIFQYYREEENGRGNFPPRFSGLQFPNYSSELNVNALELDDSALYLCASSLRGEGKLFFGEGSRLTVL.

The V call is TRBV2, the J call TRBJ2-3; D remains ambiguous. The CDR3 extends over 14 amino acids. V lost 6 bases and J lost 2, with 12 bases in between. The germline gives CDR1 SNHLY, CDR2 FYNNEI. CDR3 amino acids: CASRASINTDTQYF. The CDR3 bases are TGTGCCAGCAGGGCCAGTATTAACACAGATACGCAGTATTTT.

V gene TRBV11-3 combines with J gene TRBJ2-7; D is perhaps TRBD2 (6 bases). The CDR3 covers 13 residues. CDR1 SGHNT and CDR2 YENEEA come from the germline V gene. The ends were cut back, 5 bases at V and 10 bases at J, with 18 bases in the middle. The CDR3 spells CASSPTFSGGQYF. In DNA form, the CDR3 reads TGTGCCAGCAGCCCAACATTCTCCGGGGGACAGTACTTC.

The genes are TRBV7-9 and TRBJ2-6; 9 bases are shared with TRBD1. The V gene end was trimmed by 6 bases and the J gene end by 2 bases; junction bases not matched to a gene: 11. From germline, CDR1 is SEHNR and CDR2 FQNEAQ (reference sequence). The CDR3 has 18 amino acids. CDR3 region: CASSFGTGNTAGANVLTF. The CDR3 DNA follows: TGTGCCAGCAGTTTCGGGACAGGGAATACTGCTGGGGCCAACGTCCTGACTTTC.

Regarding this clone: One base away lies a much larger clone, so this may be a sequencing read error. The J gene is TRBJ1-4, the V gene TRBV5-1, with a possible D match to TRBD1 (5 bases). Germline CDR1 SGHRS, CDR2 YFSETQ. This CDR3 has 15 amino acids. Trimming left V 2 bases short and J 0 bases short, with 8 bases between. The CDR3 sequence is CASSFQGATNEKLFF. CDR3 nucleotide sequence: TGCGCCAGCAGCTTCCAGGGTGCAACTAATGAAAAACTGTTTTTT.